This T cell receptor (beta chain) was observed in a study of blood T cell repertoires in COVID-19. Study details: Samples representing acute and convalescent COVID-19 were sourced from the United States, Italy and Spain. The analysed material was cDNA or gDNA that came from T cells, B-cell-depleted T cells, or PBMCs.

In the study's own analysis: Amplification with reference gene primers provided the estimates of nucleated cell counts. Data came from immunoSEQ multiplex PCR; TCRdb stores just in-frame clones and leaves some out. V and J calls and clone size are those listed in that table; D and trimming were worked out from the DNA. The sample includes 25,000 to 35,000 clones, more than 65% of them seen just once. The V gene lost 2 bases and the J gene lost 3 bases, with 8 bases spanning the gap. Per the germline V gene, CDR1 is MDHEN and CDR2 is SYDVKM. The length of the CDR3 is 14 residues. The table lists this clone with a few counts.

This clonotype was obtained from a woman aged 60 to 75 with acute or convalescent COVID-19. The sequencing input was peripheral blood. The V gene is TRBV28, the J gene TRBJ1-5; D is unclear. The CDR3 reads CASSLAIPNQPQHF. The DNA for the CDR3 is TGTGCCAGCAGTTTAGCTATACCCAATCAGCCCCAGCATTTT.